Shown below are 17 T cell receptor beta chains from a single sample sequenced in a study of blood T cells in healthy people across ages. The authors ran a second PCR of about 6 to 11 cycles using a sample-barcoded 5' primer and a J-beta primer mix. Each CDR3 protein is one row after TCRdb ran MiXCR on the 5' RACE reads. There are hundreds of thousands of distinct CDR3 sequences in the sample; around 50% occur only once, and around a quarter lies in the top ten. Specimen: blood. The source is a man aged 40-55 years in good health.

The rearrangement joins TRBV28 to TRBJ1-5, with D perhaps TRBD1 (5 bases). The CDR3 covers 13 residues. Trimming shortened V by 4 bases and J by 6 bases, and 10 bases separated the two germline ends. Germline V gives CDR1 MDHEN, CDR2 SYDVKM. The DNA of the CDR3 is TGTGCCAGCAGTTCCAGGGATCTTCAGCCCCAGCATTTT. Translation: CASSSRDLQPQHF.

This chain uses TRBV3-1 with TRBJ1-2, with TRBD1 as a possible D gene (5 bases). Trimming took off 3 bases at V and 6 bases at J, with 17 bases between the two ends. CDR3 size: 15 residues. The germline V gene has CDR1 LGHDT and CDR2 YNNKEL (reference sequence). The CDR3 loop reads CASSHHRDDSDGYTF. CDR3 DNA sequence: TGTGCCAGCAGCCACCACCGGGACGATTCGGATGGCTACACCTTC.

V gene TRBV28 combines with J gene TRBJ2-5; weak D call: TRBD1 (6 bases). CDR1 MDHEN and CDR2 SYDVKM come from the germline V gene. The V gene lost 5 bases and the J gene lost 4 bases, with 14 bases spanning the gap. CDR3 length: 14 amino acids. CDR3 nucleotide sequence: TGTGCCAGCAGTGTGGCAGGGGTTAGAGAGACCCAGTACTTC. This sequence encodes CASSVAGVRETQYF.

This sequence joins TRBV5-1 and TRBJ2-7; D is uncertain. The germline CDR1 and CDR2 sequences are SGHRS and YFSETQ. The CDR3 extends over 15 amino acids. Trimming stripped 2 bases from V and 2 bases from J, with 14 bases between. The CDR3 loop reads CASSFGFIETYEQYF. The CDR3 nucleotides are TGCGCCAGCAGCTTCGGGTTCATAGAAACCTACGAGCAGTACTTC.

The chain couples TRBV28 to TRBJ2-3; 12 bases match TRBD1. Germline trimming cut 2 bases from V and 4 bases from J; bases unmatched to any gene: 4. CDR3 length: 16 amino acids. Germline values: CDR1 MDHEN, CDR2 SYDVKM. Written as DNA, the CDR3 is TGTGCCAGCAGTTTAAGGGGGACAGGGGGCTCAGATACGCAGTATTTT. It specifies CASSLRGTGGSDTQYF.

Only a few counts were recorded for this clonotype. This sequence joins TRBV20-1 and TRBJ2-1, with TRBD2 matching 12 bases. The CDR3 is 18 residues long. Germline V CDR1 and CDR2: DFQATT, SNEGSKA (reference sequence). V lost 3 bases to trimming and J lost 1 base; unmatched junction nucleotides: 10. The CDR3 DNA follows: TGCAGTGCTAGGAAACTAGCGGGGGGTATGGCGTCCTACAATGAGCAGTTCTTC. Translation: CSARKLAGGMASYNEQFF.

The chain uses TRBV7-2 and TRBJ2-3; 9 bases are a match to TRBD2. The trim removed 2 bases at V and 5 bases at J, leaving 8 bases unmatched. The germline CDR1 and CDR2 sequences are SGHTA and FQGNSA. This CDR3 has 16 amino acids. This CDR3 is CASSLNGGRGGDTQYF. In DNA form, the CDR3 reads TGTGCCAGCAGCTTAAACGGCGGGAGGGGCGGAGATACGCAGTATTTT.

V gene TRBV6-2 or TRBV6-3 combines with J gene TRBJ2-3; a weak D match, TRBD2 (6 bases). The length of the CDR3 is 14 residues. Germline V gene lookup returns CDR1 MNHEY and CDR2 SVGEGT. Trimming shortened V by 2 bases and J by 3 bases, and 9 bases separated the two germline ends. The DNA for the CDR3 is TGTGCCAGCAGTTACGGGGGACTTACAGATACGCAGTATTTT. This sequence encodes CASSYGGLTDTQYF.

The chain has TRBV20-1 and TRBJ2-1; 12 bases align to TRBD2. Per germline, CDR1 DFQATT and CDR2 SNEGSKA (reference sequence). Unmatched junction bases numbered 9, after V lost 3 bases and J lost 0 bases. The CDR3 extends over 18 amino acids. The CDR3 nucleotides read TGCAGTGCTAGGGGCTCTAGCGGGGGGGCCTTCTCCTACAATGAGCAGTTCTTC. Its protein is CSARGSSGGAFSYNEQFF.

V gene TRBV20-1 combines with J gene TRBJ2-3; tentatively, D is TRBD1 (6 bases). The CDR3 is made up of 12 amino acids. The germline V and J ends were trimmed by 2 bases and 5 bases, with 8 bases remaining between them. Per the germline V gene, CDR1 is DFQATT and CDR2 is SNEGSKA (reference sequence). CDR3 nucleotide sequence: TGCAGTGCTAGAAAAGGGGGAGATACGCAGTATTTT. Translating it yields CSARKGGDTQYF.

On this clonotype: Sequence at one end of the junction differs from germline and may be a read error. This chain joins TRBV10-3 and TRBJ1-1; D not certain. The CDR3 sequence is 15 residues long. Per germline, CDR1 ENHRY and CDR2 SYGVKD. The DNA for the CDR3 is TGTGCCATCAGTGAGGCTCCGGGCCTAAACACTGAAACTTTCTTT. Translated: CAISEAPGLNTETFF.

This clonotype showed up just a few times. The rearrangement uses TRBV29-1 and TRBJ2-7, with no clear D. The CDR3 loop spans 10 amino acids. CDR1 SQVTM and CDR2 ANQGSEA come from the germline V gene. V was clipped by 6 bases and J by 0 bases, with 3 bases between them. In DNA form, the CDR3 reads TGCAGCGTCCCCTCCTACGAGCAGTACTTC. It translates to CSVPSYEQYF.

The V gene is TRBV4-2, the J gene TRBJ2-1, with 8 positions matching TRBD2. V lost 0 bases and J lost 4; bases outside the gene matches: 8. CDR1 and CDR2 (germline): LGHNA, YNFKEQ. The CDR3 sequence is 17 residues long. This CDR3 is CASSQDLDGRAYNEQFF. For the CDR3, the DNA is TGTGCCAGCAGCCAAGATCTTGACGGGAGGGCTTACAATGAGCAGTTCTTC.

The V gene is TRBV4-2, the J gene TRBJ1-4; D not resolved. The CDR3 totals 13 residues. Trimming cost V 0 bases and J 8 bases, with 7 bases left between them. Germline assignment: CDR1 LGHNA and CDR2 YNFKEQ. CDR3 DNA: TGTGCCAGCAGCCAAGAATCCAGCGAAAAACTGTTTTTT. Translating it yields CASSQESSEKLFF.

The chain joins TRBV9 to TRBJ2-7; D is undetermined. From germline, CDR1 is SGDLS and CDR2 YYNGEE. Trimming stripped 0 bases from V and 3 bases from J, with 10 bases between. The CDR3 length is 14 residues. Here the CDR3 DNA reads TGTGCCAGCAGCGTAGCCCTAAGCTACTACGAGCAGTACTTC. Translated, it gives CASSVALSYYEQYF.

The chain uses TRBV20-1 and TRBJ2-7, with 7 bases fitting TRBD2. The CDR3 is 15 amino acids. Per germline, CDR1 DFQATT and CDR2 SNEGSKA (reference sequence). After removal of 3 bases from V and 7 bases from J, the junction contained 15 bases not matched to a gene. CDR3 nucleotides: TGCAGTGCTAGTCCGCAGCGGGGTTACTACAATGAGCAGTACTTC. Translated, it gives CSASPQRGYYNEQYF.

Comment on this clonotype: A much larger clone sits a single nucleotide away, making a read error possible. The rearrangement uses TRBV29-1 and TRBJ2-7; D ambiguous. This CDR3 has 11 amino acids. Looked up from germline, CDR1 is SQVTM and CDR2 is ANQGSEA. V was pared by 7 bases and J by 3 bases, with 10 bases between. The CDR3 protein is CSGVTGYEQYF. The CDR3 region has the DNA TGCAGCGGTGTTACGGGCTACGAGCAGTACTTC.